This TCR beta chain was sequenced during a study of shared clonotypes between healthy human individuals. General study findings and limits: Naive CD4 clonotypes were shared across a handful of donors at 4% to 5%. Clonotype sharing among donors was expected to depend on sequencing depth.

The germline V gene encodes CDR1 SNHLY and CDR2 FYNNEI. This CDR3 region has 11 residues. The V end was cut by 6 bases, the J end by 4 bases, with 1 base between. Each cell subset's genomic DNA was divided evenly among several immunoSEQ plates. The repertoire was sequenced with immunoSEQ multiplex PCR; TCRdb's copy has only in-frame clones and lacks some. The data contain 980,000 or so clones, over 60% of them seen just once; the ten biggest clones take up over 1.3%. A single count supports this clone. Antigen specificity is unknown. The same CDR3 can be traced to other DNA sequences in this sample. The genes are TRBV2 and TRBJ2-6; D gene unclear. The sequence came from a man between 18 and 35 years old in good health. Sequencing used memory CD4+ T cells sorted from blood. As to subset: CD45RA-negative fraction. The CDR3 nucleotides read TGTGCCAGCAGGGGGGCCAACGTCCTGACTTTC. Amino acid sequence: CASRGANVLTF. The variable domain in full, with the rest retrieved from reference TRBV2 and TRBJ2-6, is EPEVTQTPSHQVTQMGQEVILRCVPISNHLYFYWYRQILGQKVEFLVSFYNNEISEKSEIFDDQFSVERPDGSNFTLKIRSTKLEDSAMYFCASRGANVLTFGAGSRLTVL.